This TCR beta chain was identified during a study of blood T cell repertoires in COVID-19. For the study at large: COVID-19 samples, acute and convalescent, were from the United States, Italy and Spain.

V lost 2 bases and J 3 bases, leaving 4 bases between the germline ends. Germline CDR1 and CDR2: MNHNS and SASEGT. The CDR3 loop spans 12 amino acids. Profiled with immunoSEQ multiplex PCR; TCRdb holds only in-frame clones, not every one. The table has approximately 290,000 clones, roughly nine tenths seen once. This clone was counted only a few times. This sequence joins TRBV6-1 and TRBJ1-2; D is uncertain. Sample: peripheral blood. The TCR comes from a man younger than 30 with active or convalescent COVID-19. CDR3 sequence (DNA): TGTGCCAGCAGTGAACCCTACTATGGCTACACCTTC. Amino acids: CASSEPYYGYTF.